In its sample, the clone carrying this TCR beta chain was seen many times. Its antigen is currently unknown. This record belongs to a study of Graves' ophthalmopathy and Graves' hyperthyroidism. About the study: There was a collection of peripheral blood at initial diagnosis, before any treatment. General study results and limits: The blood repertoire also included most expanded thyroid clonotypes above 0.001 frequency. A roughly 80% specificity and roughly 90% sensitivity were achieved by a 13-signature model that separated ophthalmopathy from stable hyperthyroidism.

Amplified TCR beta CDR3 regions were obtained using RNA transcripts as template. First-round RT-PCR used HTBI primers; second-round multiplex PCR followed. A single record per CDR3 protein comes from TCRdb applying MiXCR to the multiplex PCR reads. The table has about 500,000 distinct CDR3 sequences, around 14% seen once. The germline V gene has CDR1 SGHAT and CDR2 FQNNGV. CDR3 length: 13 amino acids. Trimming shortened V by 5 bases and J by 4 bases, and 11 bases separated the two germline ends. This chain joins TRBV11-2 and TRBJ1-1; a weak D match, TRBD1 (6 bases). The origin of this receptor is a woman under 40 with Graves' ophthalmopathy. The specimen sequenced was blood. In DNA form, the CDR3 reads TGTGCCAGCAGCCCAGGGGAGACCACTGAAGCTTTCTTT. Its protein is CASSPGETTEAFF.